This is a list of T cell receptor beta chains from one sample in a study of CD8+ T cells in alopecia areata. Only in-frame clones appear in the TCRdb table, and some are missing; sequencing was by immunoSEQ multiplex PCR. The sample has some 150,000 clones, about 66% seen once; the top ten hold more than 9.5%. The sample consisted of CD8+ T cells sorted from blood, taken at week 0. These receptors were obtained from a human donor with alopecia areata. Each CDR3 is given with its conserved first and last residue. Fields, in order: J gene, clone size, V gene, D gene, CDR3 DNA, CDR3 protein. The D gene is left open where the match is weak. Rows give clone size only sometimes, using once, few, many, or a class for an expanded clone.

>TRBJ2-1|.|TRBV6-5|TRBD1
TGTGCCAGCAGCCTAGGGGGCGATGAGCAGTTCTTC
CASSLGGDEQFF
>TRBJ2-1|.|TRBV6-5|.
TGTGCCAGCAGTTACAGAAGGTCCGATGAGCGGTTCTTC
CASSYRRSDERFF
>TRBJ1-2|few|TRBV29-1|.
TGCAGCGTTGAAGACCGAGGGGCGACCTATGGCTACACCTTC
CSVEDRGATYGYTF
>TRBJ2-3|.|TRBV29-1|.
TGCAGCGTTGACGCTAGCGATGCCACAGATACGCAGTATTTT
CSVDASDATDTQYF
>TRBJ2-7|.|TRBV27|.
TGTGCCAGCAGCCCGAGCTCCTACGAGCAGTACTTC
CASSPSSYEQYF
>TRBJ2-2|.|TRBV5-1|TRBD1
TGCGCCAGCAGCTTATACAGGGGCGGAGGAACCGGGGAGCTGTTTTTT
CASSLYRGGGTGELFF
>TRBJ2-5|.|TRBV13|TRBD2
TGTGCCAGCAGCTCTGCTGGTTTTACGGTGACTAGCGGGTGGCAAGAGACCCAGTACTTC
CASSSAGFTVTSGWQETQYF
>TRBJ2-1|.|TRBV10-3|TRBD2
TGTGCCATCAGTGAGTCCCCCACTAGCGGGGTATACAATGAGCAGTTCTTC
CAISESPTSGVYNEQFF
>TRBJ1-1|.|TRBV7-9|.
TGTGCCAGCAGCTTAGTCCCCGGGAACACTGAAGCTTTCTTT
CASSLVPGNTEAFF
>TRBJ2-7|.|TRBV7-8|TRBD1
TGTGCCAGCAGCTTAGGGACAGGTCGGGCCGAGCAGTACTTC
CASSLGTGRAEQYF
>TRBJ1-6|.|TRBV6-5|TRBD1
TGTGCCAGCAGTCCGTACCGGGACAGGCGTTCACCCCTCCACTTT
CASSPYRDRRSPLHF
>TRBJ1-1|few|TRBV7-2|TRBD1
TGTGCCAGCAGCTCACCACCGGACAGGGGGCGGGTGAACACTGAAGCTTTCTTT
CASSSPPDRGRVNTEAFF
>TRBJ2-1|.|TRBV5-6|TRBD2
TGTGCCAGCAGCTTGAGCGGGGGGCCTTACAATGAGCAGTTCTTC
CASSLSGGPYNEQFF
>TRBJ2-4|.|TRBV13|.
TGTGCCAGCAGCTTACGGCCCACAGGCGGGGAAAACATTCAGTACTTC
CASSLRPTGGENIQYF
>TRBJ2-2|.|TRBV29-1|.
TGCAGCGTTGCCCCGGGACACATGAACACCGGGGAGCTGTTTTTT
CSVAPGHMNTGELFF
>TRBJ2-7|.|TRBV5-1|.
TGCGCCAGCACCTCGGATTACGAGCAGTACTTC
CASTSDYEQYF
>TRBJ1-5|.|TRBV27|.
TGTGCCAGCAGTTTACTCGCAGGCGGAGATCAGCCCCAGCATTTT
CASSLLAGGDQPQHF
>TRBJ2-7|few|TRBV30|TRBD1
TGTGCCTGGAGAGGGGGGACAGGATACTACGAGCAGTACTTC
CAWRGGTGYYEQYF
>TRBJ2-7|.|TRBV5-6|.
TGTGCCAGCAGCCCCCCGAGTCCCTACGAGCAGTACTTC
CASSPPSPYEQYF
>TRBJ1-5|.|TRBV6-6|.
TGTGCCAGCATAGGCAGGGAGGATCAGCCCCAGCATTTT
CASIGREDQPQHF
>TRBJ2-5|.|TRBV7-9|.
TGTGCCAGCCAACTTTATACGAGGGTAGAGACCCAGTACTTC
CASQLYTRVETQYF
>TRBJ2-5|once|TRBV4-1|.
TGCGCCAGCAGCCAAGATCTCATGCTTATCACCCAAGAGACCCAGTACTTC
CASSQDLMLITQETQYF
>TRBJ1-5|.|TRBV5-1|.
TGCGCCAGCAGCTGGGAGGGACAACGGGGTCAGCCCCAGCATTTT
CASSWEGQRGQPQHF
>TRBJ2-2|.|TRBV7-2|.
TGTGCCAGCAGCTTAGGTCCCGGGGAGCTGTTTTTT
CASSLGPGELFF
>TRBJ2-3|.|TRBV7-8|.
TGTGCCAGCAGTCAATCAGGACGATCAGATACGCAGTATTTT
CASSQSGRSDTQYF